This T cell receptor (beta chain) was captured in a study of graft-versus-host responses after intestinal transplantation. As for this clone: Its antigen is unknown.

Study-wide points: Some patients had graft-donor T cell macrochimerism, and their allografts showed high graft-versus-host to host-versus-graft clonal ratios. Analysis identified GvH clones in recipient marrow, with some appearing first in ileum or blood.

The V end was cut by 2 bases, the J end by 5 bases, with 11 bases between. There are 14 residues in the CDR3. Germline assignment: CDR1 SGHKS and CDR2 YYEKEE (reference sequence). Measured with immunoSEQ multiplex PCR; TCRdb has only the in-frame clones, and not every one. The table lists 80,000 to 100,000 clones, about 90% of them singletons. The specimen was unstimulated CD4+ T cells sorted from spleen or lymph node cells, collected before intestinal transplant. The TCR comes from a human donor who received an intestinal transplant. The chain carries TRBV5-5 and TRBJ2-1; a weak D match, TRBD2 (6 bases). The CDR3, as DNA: TGTGCCAGCAGCTTTGCTCCGGGGGACAATGAGCAGTTCTTC. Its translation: CASSFAPGDNEQFF.